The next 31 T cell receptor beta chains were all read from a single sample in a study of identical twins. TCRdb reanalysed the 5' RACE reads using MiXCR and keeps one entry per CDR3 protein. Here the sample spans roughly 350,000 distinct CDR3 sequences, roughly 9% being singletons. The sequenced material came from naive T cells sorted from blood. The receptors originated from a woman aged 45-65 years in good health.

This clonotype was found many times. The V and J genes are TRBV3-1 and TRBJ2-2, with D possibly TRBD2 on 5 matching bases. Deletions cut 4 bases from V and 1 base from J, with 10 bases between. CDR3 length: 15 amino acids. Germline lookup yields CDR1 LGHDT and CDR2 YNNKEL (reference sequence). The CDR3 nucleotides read TGTGCCAGCAGCCTTAAGGACTGGAACACCGGGGAGCTGTTTTTT. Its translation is CASSLKDWNTGELFF.

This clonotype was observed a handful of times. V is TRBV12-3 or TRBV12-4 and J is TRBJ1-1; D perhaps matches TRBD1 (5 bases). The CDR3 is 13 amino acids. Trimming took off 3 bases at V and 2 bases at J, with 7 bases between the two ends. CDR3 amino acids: CASSFWGNTEAFF. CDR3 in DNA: TGTGCCAGCAGTTTTTGGGGCAACACTGAAGCTTTCTTT.

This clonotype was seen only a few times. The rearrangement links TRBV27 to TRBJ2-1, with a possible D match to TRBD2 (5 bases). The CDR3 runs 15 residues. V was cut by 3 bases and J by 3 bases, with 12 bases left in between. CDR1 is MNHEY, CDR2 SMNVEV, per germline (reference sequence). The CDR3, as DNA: TGTGCCAGCAGTTTTCGGATTGCGGGCTACAATGAGCAGTTCTTC. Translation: CASSFRIAGYNEQFF.

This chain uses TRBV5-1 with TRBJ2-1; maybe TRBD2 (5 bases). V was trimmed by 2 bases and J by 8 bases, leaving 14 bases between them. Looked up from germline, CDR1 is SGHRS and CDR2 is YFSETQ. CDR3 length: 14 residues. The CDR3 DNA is TGCGCCAGCAGCTTTAGCGTCCGGCGGGATGAGCAGTTCTTC. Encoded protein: CASSFSVRRDEQFF.

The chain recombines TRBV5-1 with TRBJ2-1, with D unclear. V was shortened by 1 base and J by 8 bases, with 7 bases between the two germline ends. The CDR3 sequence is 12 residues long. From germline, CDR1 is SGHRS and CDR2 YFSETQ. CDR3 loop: CASSLHADEQFF. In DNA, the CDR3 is TGCGCCAGCAGCTTGCACGCGGATGAGCAGTTCTTC.

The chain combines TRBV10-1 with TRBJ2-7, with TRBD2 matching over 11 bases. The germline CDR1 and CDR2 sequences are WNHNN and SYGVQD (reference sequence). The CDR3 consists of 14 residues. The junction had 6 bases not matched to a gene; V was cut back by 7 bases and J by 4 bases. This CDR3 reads CASNRLAGRYEQYF. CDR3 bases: TGCGCCAGCAACCGACTAGCGGGAAGGTACGAGCAGTACTTC.

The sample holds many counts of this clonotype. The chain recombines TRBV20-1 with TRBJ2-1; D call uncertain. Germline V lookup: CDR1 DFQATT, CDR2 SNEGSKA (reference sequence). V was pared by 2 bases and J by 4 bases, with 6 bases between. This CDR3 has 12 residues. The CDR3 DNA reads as TGCAGTGCTAGACGGCCATACAATGAGCAGTTCTTC. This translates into CSARRPYNEQFF.

The CDR3 DNA is TGTGCCTGGAGTGTACATACGGGAGTAGGGGAGACCCAGTACTTC. As protein: CAWSVHTGVGETQYF. The rearrangement uses TRBV30 and TRBJ2-5; tentatively, D is TRBD2 (6 bases). With 0 bases removed from V and 5 bases from J, the gap between germline ends came to 16 bases. The CDR3 is 15 residues long. Germline CDR1 is GTSNPN and CDR2 is SVGIG (reference sequence). Full variable domain (rest looked up from reference TRBV30 and TRBJ2-5): SQTIHQWPATLVQPVGSPLSLECTVEGTSNPNLYWYRQAAGRGLQLLFYSVGIGQISSEVPQNLSASRPQDRQFILSSKKLLLSDSGFYLCAWSVHTGVGETQYFGPGTRLLVL.

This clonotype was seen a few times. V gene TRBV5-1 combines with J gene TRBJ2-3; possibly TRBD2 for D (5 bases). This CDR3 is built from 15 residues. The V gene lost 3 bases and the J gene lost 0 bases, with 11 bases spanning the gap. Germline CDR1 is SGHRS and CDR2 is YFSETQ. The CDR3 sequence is CASSWERLSTDTQYF. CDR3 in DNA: TGCGCCAGCAGCTGGGAGCGGCTTAGCACAGATACGCAGTATTTT.

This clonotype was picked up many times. The CDR3 region has the DNA TGTGCCAGCAGCGTAGAGACCAACACCGGGGAGCTGTTTTTT. It codes for CASSVETNTGELFF. The rearrangement joins TRBV9 to TRBJ2-2, with no clear D. V lost 0 bases to trimming and J lost 2 bases, with 5 bases between them. Looked up from germline, CDR1 is SGDLS and CDR2 is YYNGEE. This CDR3 is 14 amino acids long.

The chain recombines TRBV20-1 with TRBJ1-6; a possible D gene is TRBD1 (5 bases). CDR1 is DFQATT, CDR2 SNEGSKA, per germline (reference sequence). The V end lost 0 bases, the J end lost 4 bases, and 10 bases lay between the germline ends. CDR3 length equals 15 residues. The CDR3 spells CSARDKGAYNSPLHF. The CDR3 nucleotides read TGCAGTGCTAGAGATAAAGGGGCGTATAATTCACCCCTCCACTTT.

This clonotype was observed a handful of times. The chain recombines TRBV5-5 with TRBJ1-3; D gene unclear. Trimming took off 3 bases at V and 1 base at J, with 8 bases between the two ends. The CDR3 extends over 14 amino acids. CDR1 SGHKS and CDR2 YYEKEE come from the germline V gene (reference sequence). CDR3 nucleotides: TGTGCCAGCAGCTCTGGAGGGTCTGGAAACACCATATATTTT. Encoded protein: CASSSGGSGNTIYF.

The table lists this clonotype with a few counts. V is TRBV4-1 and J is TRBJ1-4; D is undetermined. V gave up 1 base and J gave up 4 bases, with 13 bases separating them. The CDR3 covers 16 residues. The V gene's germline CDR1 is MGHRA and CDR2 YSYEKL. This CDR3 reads CASSQGPGRFNEKLFF. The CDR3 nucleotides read TGCGCCAGCAGCCAAGGACCAGGAAGATTTAATGAAAAACTGTTTTTT.

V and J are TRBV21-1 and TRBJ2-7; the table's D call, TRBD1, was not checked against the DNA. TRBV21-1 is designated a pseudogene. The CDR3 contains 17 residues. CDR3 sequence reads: CASSKERTGTGVDEQYF. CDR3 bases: TGTGCCAGCAGCAAGGAAAGAACTGGGACAGGGGTGGACGAGCAGTACTTC.

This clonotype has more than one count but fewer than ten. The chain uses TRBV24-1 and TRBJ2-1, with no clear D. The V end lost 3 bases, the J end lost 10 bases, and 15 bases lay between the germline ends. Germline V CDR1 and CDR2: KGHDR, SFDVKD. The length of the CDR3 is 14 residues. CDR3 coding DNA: TGTGCCACCAGTGATACCCCCCCGGAGAACGAGCAGTTCTTC. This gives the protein CATSDTPPENEQFF.

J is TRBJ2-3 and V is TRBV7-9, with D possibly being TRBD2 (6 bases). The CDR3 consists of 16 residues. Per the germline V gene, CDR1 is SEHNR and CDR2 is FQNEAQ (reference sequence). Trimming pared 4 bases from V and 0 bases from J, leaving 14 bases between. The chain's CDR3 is CASSSPRAGSTDTQYF. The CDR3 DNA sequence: TGTGCCAGCAGCTCACCCAGGGCGGGAAGCACAGATACGCAGTATTTT.

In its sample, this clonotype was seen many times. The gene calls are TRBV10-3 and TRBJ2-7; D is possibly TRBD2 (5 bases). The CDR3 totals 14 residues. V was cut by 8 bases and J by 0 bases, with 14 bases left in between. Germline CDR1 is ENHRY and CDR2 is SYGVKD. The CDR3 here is CAIGGSGSSYEQYF. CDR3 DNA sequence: TGTGCCATCGGCGGGTCGGGCAGCTCCTACGAGCAGTACTTC.

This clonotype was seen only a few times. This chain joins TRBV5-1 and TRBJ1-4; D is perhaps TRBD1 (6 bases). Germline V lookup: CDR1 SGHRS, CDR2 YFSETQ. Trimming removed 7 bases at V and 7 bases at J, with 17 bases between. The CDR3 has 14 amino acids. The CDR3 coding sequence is TGCGCCAGCGGCCAACAGGGCTCGGGTGAAAAACTGTTTTTT. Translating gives CASGQQGSGEKLFF. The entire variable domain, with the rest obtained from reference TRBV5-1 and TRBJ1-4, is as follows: KAGVTQTPRYLIKTRGQQVTLSCSPISGHRSVSWYQQTPGQGLQFLFEYFSETQRNKGNFPGRFSGRQFSNSRSEMNVSTLELGDSALYLCASGQQGSGEKLFFGSGTQLSVL.

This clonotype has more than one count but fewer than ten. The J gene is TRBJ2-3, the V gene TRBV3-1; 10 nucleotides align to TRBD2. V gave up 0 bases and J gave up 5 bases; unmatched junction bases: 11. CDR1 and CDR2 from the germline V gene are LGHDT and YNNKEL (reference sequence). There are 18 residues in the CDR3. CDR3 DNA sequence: TGTGCCAGCAGCCAAGATTTGGAGCCTAGCGGGAGCCAAGATACGCAGTATTTT. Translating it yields CASSQDLEPSGSQDTQYF.

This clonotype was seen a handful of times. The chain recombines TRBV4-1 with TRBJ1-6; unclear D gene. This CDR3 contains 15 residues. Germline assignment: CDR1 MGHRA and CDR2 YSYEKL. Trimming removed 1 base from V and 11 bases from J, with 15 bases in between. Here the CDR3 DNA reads TGCGCCAGCAGCCAAGTCCAACAGCTCTCTGCACCCCTCCACTTT. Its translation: CASSQVQQLSAPLHF.

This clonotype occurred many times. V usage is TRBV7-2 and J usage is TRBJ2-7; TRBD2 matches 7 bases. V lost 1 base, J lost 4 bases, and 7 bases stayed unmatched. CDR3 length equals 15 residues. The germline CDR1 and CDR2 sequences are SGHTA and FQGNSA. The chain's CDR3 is CASSLVLGGPYEQYV. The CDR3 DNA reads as TGTGCCAGCAGCTTAGTGTTGGGAGGGCCTTACGAGCAGTACGTC.

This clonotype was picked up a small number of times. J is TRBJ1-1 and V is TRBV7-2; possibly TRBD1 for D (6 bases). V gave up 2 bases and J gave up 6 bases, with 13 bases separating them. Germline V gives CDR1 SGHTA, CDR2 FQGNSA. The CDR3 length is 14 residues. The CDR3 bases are TGTGCCAGCAGCTTACTCACAGGGCCAGCTGAAGCTTTCTTT. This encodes CASSLLTGPAEAFF.

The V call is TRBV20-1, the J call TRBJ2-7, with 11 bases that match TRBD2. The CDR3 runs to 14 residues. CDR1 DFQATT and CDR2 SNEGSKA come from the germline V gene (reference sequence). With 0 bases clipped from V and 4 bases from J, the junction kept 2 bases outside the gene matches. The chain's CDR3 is CSARELAGEYEQYF. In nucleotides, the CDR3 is TGCAGTGCTAGAGAACTAGCGGGAGAATACGAGCAGTACTTC.

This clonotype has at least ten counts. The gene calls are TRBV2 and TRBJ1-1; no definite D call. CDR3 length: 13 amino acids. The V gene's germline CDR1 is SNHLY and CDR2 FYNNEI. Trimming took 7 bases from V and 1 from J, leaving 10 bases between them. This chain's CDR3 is CASTEGWNTEAFF. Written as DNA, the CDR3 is TGTGCCAGCACCGAGGGATGGAACACTGAAGCTTTCTTT.

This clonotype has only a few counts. As DNA, the CDR3 is TGCAGCGTCCACCCCGGACAGGGGGCCTACAATGAGCAGTTCTTC. Amino acids: CSVHPGQGAYNEQFF. V is TRBV29-1 and J is TRBJ2-1; 10 positions agree with TRBD1. CDR3 length: 15 residues. V gave up 6 bases and J gave up 2 bases; unmatched junction bases: 7. Germline lookup yields CDR1 SQVTM and CDR2 ANQGSEA.

Here the CDR3 reads CASSLVLGLNEQFF. The CDR3 DNA is TGTGCCAGCAGCTTAGTTCTAGGTCTAAATGAGCAGTTCTTC. The rearrangement uses TRBV11-2 and TRBJ2-1; D is ambiguous. Germline CDR1 reads SGHAT; CDR2 reads FQNNGV. Trimming shortened V by 1 base and J by 7 bases, and 11 bases separated the two germline ends. This CDR3 contains 14 residues. The full variable domain, with the rest looked up from reference TRBV11-2 and TRBJ2-1, is EAGVAQSPRYKIIEKRQSVAFWCNPISGHATLYWYQQILGQGPKLLIQFQNNGVVDDSQLPKDRFSAERLKGVDSTLKIQPAKLEDSAVYLCASSLVLGLNEQFFGPGTRLTVL.

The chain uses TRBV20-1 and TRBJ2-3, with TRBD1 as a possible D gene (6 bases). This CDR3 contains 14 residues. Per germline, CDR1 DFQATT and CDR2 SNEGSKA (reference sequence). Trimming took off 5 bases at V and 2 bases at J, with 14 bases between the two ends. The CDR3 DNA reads TGCAGTGCTCAAATCACGGGACACACAGATACGCAGTATTTT. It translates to CSAQITGHTDTQYF.

CDR3 sequence: CSADGSSSSYNEQFF. The CDR3 nucleotides read TGCAGTGCAGACGGGAGTTCTAGCTCCTACAATGAGCAGTTCTTC. The chain is built from TRBV20-1 and TRBJ2-1; a weak D match, TRBD2 (6 bases). Trimming removed 6 bases from V and 0 bases from J, with 15 bases in between. CDR1 is DFQATT, CDR2 SNEGSKA, per germline (reference sequence). The CDR3 sequence is 15 residues long.

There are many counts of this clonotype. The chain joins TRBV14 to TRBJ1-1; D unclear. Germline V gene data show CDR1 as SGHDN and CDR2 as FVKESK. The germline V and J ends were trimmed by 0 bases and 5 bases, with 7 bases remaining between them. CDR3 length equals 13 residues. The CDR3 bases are TGTGCCAGCAGCCAAGACGACGGGACTGAAGCTTTCTTT. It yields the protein CASSQDDGTEAFF.

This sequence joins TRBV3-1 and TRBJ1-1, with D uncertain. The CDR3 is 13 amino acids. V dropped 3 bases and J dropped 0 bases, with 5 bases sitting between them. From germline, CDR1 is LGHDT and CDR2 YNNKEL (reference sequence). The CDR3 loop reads CASSQHMNTEAFF. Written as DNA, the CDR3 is TGTGCCAGCAGCCAGCATATGAACACTGAAGCTTTCTTT.

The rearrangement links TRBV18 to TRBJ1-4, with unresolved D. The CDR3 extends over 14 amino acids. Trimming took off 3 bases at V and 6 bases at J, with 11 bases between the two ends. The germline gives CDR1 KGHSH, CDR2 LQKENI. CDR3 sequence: CASSPSPWYEKLFF. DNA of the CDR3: TGTGCCAGCTCACCGAGCCCTTGGTATGAAAAACTGTTTTTT. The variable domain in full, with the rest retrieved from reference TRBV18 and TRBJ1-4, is NAGVMQNPRHLVRRRGQEARLRCSPMKGHSHVYWYRQLPEEGLKFMVYLQKENIIDESGMPKERFSAEFPKEGPSILRIQQVVRGDSAAYFCASSPSPWYEKLFFGSGTQLSVL.